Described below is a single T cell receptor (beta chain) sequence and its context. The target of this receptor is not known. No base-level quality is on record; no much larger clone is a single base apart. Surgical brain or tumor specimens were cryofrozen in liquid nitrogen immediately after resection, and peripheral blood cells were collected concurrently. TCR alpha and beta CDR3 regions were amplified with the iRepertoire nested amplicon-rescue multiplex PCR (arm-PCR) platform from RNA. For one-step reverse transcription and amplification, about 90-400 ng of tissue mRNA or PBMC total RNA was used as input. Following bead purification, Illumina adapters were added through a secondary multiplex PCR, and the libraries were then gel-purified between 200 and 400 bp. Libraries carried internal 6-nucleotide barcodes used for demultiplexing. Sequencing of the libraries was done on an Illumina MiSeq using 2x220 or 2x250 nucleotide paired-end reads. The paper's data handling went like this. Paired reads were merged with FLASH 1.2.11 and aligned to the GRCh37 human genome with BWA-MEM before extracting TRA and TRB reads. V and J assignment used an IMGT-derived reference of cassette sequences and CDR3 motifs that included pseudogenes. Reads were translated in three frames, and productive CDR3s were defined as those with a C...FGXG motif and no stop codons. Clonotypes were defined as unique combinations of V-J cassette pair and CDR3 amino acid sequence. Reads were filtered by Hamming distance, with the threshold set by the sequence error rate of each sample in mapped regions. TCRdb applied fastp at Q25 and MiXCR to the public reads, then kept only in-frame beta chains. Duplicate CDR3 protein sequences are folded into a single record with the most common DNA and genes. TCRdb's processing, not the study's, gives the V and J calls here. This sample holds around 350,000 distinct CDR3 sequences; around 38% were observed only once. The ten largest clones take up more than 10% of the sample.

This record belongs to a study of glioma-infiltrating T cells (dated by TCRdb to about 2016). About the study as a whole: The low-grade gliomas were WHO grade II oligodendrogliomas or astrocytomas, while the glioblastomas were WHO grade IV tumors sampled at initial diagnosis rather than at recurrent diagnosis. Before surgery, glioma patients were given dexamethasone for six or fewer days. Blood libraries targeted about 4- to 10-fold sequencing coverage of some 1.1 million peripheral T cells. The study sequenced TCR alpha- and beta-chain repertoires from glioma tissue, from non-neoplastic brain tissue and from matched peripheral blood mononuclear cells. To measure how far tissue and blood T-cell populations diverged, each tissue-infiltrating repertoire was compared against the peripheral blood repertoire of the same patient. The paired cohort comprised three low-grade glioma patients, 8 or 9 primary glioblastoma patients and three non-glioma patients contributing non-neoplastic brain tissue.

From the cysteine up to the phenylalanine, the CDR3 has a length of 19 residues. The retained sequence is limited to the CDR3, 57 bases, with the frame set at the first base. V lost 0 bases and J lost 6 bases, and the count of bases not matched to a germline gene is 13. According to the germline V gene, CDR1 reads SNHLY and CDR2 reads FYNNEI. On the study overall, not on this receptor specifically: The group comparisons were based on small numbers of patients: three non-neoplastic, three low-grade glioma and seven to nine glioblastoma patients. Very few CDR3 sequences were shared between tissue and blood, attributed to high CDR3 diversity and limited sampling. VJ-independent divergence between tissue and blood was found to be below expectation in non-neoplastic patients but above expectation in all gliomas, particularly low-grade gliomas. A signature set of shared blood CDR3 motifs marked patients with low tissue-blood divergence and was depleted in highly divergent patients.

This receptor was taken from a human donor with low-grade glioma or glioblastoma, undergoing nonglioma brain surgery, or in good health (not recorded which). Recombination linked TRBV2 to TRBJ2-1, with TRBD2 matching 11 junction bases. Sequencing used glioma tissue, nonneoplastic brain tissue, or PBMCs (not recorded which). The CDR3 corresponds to CASSEALAGEASGFNEQFF. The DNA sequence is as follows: TGTGCCAGCAGTGAAGCACTAGCGGGAGAGGCATCCGGTTTCAATGAGCAGTTCTTC.